These 27 T cell receptor beta chains were all obtained from the same sample, sequenced in a study of naive and memory T cell subsets. An equimolar mix of two oligonucleotides served as the beta constant-region primer for TRBC1 and TRBC2. The ligated cDNA underwent four PCR rounds using SP2 and nested alpha and beta constant-region primers. Using its own MiXCR run on the UMI-ligation and nested PCR reads, TCRdb lists one record per CDR3 protein. The table has 120,000 or so distinct CDR3 sequences, just over 35% seen once. Sequenced input: central memory CD4+ T cells from blood. The source is a human donor in good health.

Only a few counts were recorded for this clonotype. The V gene is TRBV7-2, the J gene TRBJ2-3; TRBD1 matches 8 bases. J lost 4 bases, V lost 5 bases, and 11 bases had no gene match. The CDR3 extends over 16 amino acids. CDR1 is SGHTA and CDR2 is FQGNSA in the germline V gene. CDR3 coding DNA: TGTGCCAGCAGCACTGGAAACAGGGGGACGGCAGATACGCAGTATTTT. Its translation: CASSTGNRGTADTQYF.

This clonotype was observed a few times. V usage is TRBV19 and J usage is TRBJ2-5; TRBD2 aligns across 10 bases. CDR3 length: 13 residues. V lost 10 bases to trimming and J lost 5 bases; unmatched junction nucleotides: 7. Germline loops: CDR1 LNHDA, CDR2 SQIVND (reference sequence). CDR3 sequence reads: CATRTSGTETQYF. In nucleotides, the CDR3 is TGTGCCACCAGGACTAGCGGAACGGAGACCCAGTACTTC.

This clonotype was found a few times. This chain links TRBV27 with TRBJ2-3; 12 bases fit TRBD2. This CDR3 spans 16 amino acids. Trimming at V came to 3 bases and at J to 2 bases, leaving 3 bases not matched to a gene. Germline CDR1 is MNHEY and CDR2 is SMNVEV (reference sequence). Here the CDR3 DNA reads TGTGCCAGCAGTTTGACTAGCGGGAGTTCCACAGATACGCAGTATTTT. Its protein is CASSLTSGSSTDTQYF.

The V and J genes are TRBV6-6 and TRBJ1-4, with D hard to call. Germline loops: CDR1 MNHNY, CDR2 SVGAGI (reference sequence). V shed 2 bases and J shed 3 bases, with 13 bases lying between them. The CDR3 is 16 amino acids. CDR3 nucleotides: TGTGCCAGCAGTTACGGGGTGGGGTTGGCTAATGAAAAACTGTTTTTT. Its protein product is CASSYGVGLANEKLFF.

V is TRBV4-1 and J is TRBJ2-3; D unresolved. Trimming removed 3 bases at V and 2 bases at J, with 9 bases between. Germline loops: CDR1 MGHRA, CDR2 YSYEKL. This CDR3 comprises 14 residues. In nucleotides, the CDR3 is TGCGCCAGCAGCCAGACACAGACCACAGATACGCAGTATTTT. As protein: CASSQTQTTDTQYF.

This clonotype was picked up a small number of times. The rearrangement uses TRBV7-2 and TRBJ2-7; possibly TRBD1 or TRBD2 for D (5 bases each). Per germline, CDR1 SGHTA and CDR2 FQGNSA. CDR3 size: 14 residues. Trimming removed 5 bases from V and 4 bases from J, with 15 bases in between. The CDR3 loop is CASSPGPETYEQYF. CDR3 coding DNA: TGTGCCAGCAGCCCGGGACCGGAGACGTACGAGCAGTACTTC.

The J gene is TRBJ2-5, the V gene TRBV29-1; TRBD2 agrees at 10 bases. The junction had 10 bases not matched to a gene; V was cut back by 4 bases and J by 5 bases. The CDR3 totals 15 residues. CDR1 and CDR2 (germline): SQVTM, ANQGSEA. The CDR3 sequence is CSVVLASGSEETQYF. The CDR3 bases are TGCAGCGTTGTTTTGGCTAGCGGGAGTGAGGAGACCCAGTACTTC.

The V call is TRBV30, the J call TRBJ2-6, with D hard to call. CDR3 length equals 18 residues. Trimming stripped 0 bases from V and 2 bases from J, with 17 bases between. Germline V gene data show CDR1 as GTSNPN and CDR2 as SVGIG (reference sequence). This chain's CDR3 is CAWSVLGPISAGANVLTF. The CDR3 DNA is TGTGCCTGGAGTGTATTAGGCCCGATAAGCGCTGGGGCCAACGTCCTGACTTTC.

This clonotype was seen a handful of times. The chain recombines TRBV29-1 with TRBJ1-2; 10 nucleotides agree with TRBD1. V gave up 4 bases and J gave up 8 bases; unmatched junction bases: 4. CDR3 length: 12 residues. Per germline, CDR1 SQVTM and CDR2 ANQGSEA. Here the CDR3 reads CSVADRGGGYTF. DNA for the CDR3: TGCAGCGTTGCGGACAGGGGGGGAGGCTACACCTTC.

The chain carries TRBV20-1 and TRBJ1-6; 8 nucleotides align to TRBD1. The CDR3 is 15 residues long. The V gene's germline CDR1 is DFQATT and CDR2 SNEGSKA (reference sequence). After removal of 2 bases from V and 7 bases from J, the junction contained 7 bases not matched to a gene. CDR3 residues: CSARRQGAVNSPLHF. The CDR3, as DNA: TGCAGTGCTAGAAGGCAGGGGGCGGTGAATTCACCCCTCCACTTT.

In this sample, this clonotype turned up a few times. This chain uses TRBV27 with TRBJ2-3; D remains unclear. The CDR3 runs to 14 residues. The germline V gene encodes CDR1 MNHEY and CDR2 SMNVEV (reference sequence). V was pared by 1 base and J by 6 bases, with 11 bases between. The CDR3 DNA is TGTGCCAGCAGTTTATTGAGTTCTGGGGATACGCAGTATTTT. Its translation: CASSLLSSGDTQYF.

CDR3 in DNA: TGTGCCAGCAGCTTACAAGACAGAAATCAGCCCCAGCATTTT. Translated, it gives CASSLQDRNQPQHF. The chain combines TRBV7-6 with TRBJ1-5; D is perhaps TRBD1 (5 bases). V was cut by 2 bases and J by 4 bases, with 9 bases left in between. Germline values: CDR1 SGHVS, CDR2 FNYEAQ. This CDR3 has 14 amino acids.

This clonotype was counted only a few times. The chain carries TRBV30 and TRBJ2-1; 8 bases fit TRBD1. The germline V gene encodes CDR1 GTSNPN and CDR2 SVGIG (reference sequence). Losses at the gene ends were 5 bases for V and 0 bases for J; bases not matched to a gene: 6. This CDR3 contains 15 residues. CDR3 loop: CAWGTGGSSYNEQFF. The CDR3 DNA follows: TGTGCCTGGGGTACAGGGGGTAGCTCCTACAATGAGCAGTTCTTC.

This chain's CDR3 is CASSQGSKTGREGEQFF. As DNA, the CDR3 is TGCGCCAGCAGCCAAGGATCTAAGACAGGGCGGGAGGGTGAGCAGTTCTTC. The chain employs TRBV4-1 and TRBJ2-1; 9 bases agree with TRBD2. Trimming at V came to 1 base and at J to 9 bases, leaving 13 bases not matched to a gene. CDR1 and CDR2 (germline): MGHRA, YSYEKL. The CDR3 is made up of 17 amino acids.

The chain couples TRBV28 to TRBJ2-7, with D hard to call. The CDR3 loop spans 12 amino acids. CDR1 and CDR2 (germline): MDHEN, SYDVKM. V was cut by 3 bases and J by 3 bases, with 6 bases left in between. In DNA form, the CDR3 reads TGTGCCAGCAGTTTCCCATACTACGAGCAGTACTTC. It codes for CASSFPYYEQYF.

This clonotype has more than one count but fewer than ten. The CDR3 here is CASSLTGQTGTDTQYF. The DNA for the CDR3 is TGTGCCAGCAGCTTGACAGGACAGACAGGCACAGATACGCAGTATTTT. The chain joins TRBV11-3 to TRBJ2-3; D is perhaps TRBD1 (6 bases). Trimming stripped 3 bases from V and 1 base from J, with 14 bases between. Germline CDR1 and CDR2: SGHNT and YENEEA. The CDR3 runs to 16 residues.

This chain connects TRBV5-4 to TRBJ2-2, with TRBD1 matching 12 bases. CDR1 SGHNT and CDR2 YYREEE come from the germline V gene (reference sequence). J lost 3 bases, V lost 6 bases, and 3 bases had no gene match. The CDR3 covers 15 residues. In DNA form, the CDR3 reads TGTGCCAGCACTCGGGACAGGGGGCACACCGGGGAGCTGTTTTTT. Translating it yields CASTRDRGHTGELFF.

This clonotype appeared a few times. The chain employs TRBV27 and TRBJ2-1; D unresolved. The CDR3 consists of 14 residues. Germline V gives CDR1 MNHEY, CDR2 SMNVEV (reference sequence). The V end was cut by 4 bases, the J end by 6 bases, with 13 bases between. The CDR3 sequence: CASSYRYPSNEQFF. CDR3 in DNA: TGTGCCAGCAGTTACAGATACCCTTCCAATGAGCAGTTCTTC.

This chain uses TRBV14 with TRBJ2-7; D is tentatively TRBD1 or TRBD2 (6 bases each). Germline V gene lookup returns CDR1 SGHDN and CDR2 FVKESK. V lost 1 base and J lost 4, with 14 bases in between. The CDR3 has 15 amino acids. This CDR3 reads CASSQAAGGGYEQYF. DNA of the CDR3: TGTGCCAGCAGCCAAGCGGCAGGAGGGGGTTACGAGCAGTACTTC.

V usage is TRBV11-2 and J usage is TRBJ2-7, with TRBD1 identical over 8 bases. CDR1 SGHAT and CDR2 FQNNGV come from the germline V gene. V shed 6 bases, J shed 3 bases, and the junction held 7 bases outside the gene matches. This CDR3 region has 14 residues. Written as DNA, the CDR3 is TGTGCCAGCAGTTTAAACGGACAGGGCTACGAGCAGTACTTC. Its protein product is CASSLNGQGYEQYF.

The J gene is TRBJ2-7, the V gene TRBV7-8, with 7 bases fitting TRBD2. Looked up from germline, CDR1 is SGHVS and CDR2 is FQNEAQ. V dropped 1 base and J dropped 0; count of bases not matched to a gene: 3. The CDR3 is 15 amino acids. The CDR3 loop reads CASSLVQRGSYEQYF. The CDR3 DNA is TGTGCCAGCAGCTTAGTCCAGCGGGGCTCCTACGAGCAGTACTTC.

The rearrangement links TRBV7-3 to TRBJ2-3; D is unresolved. The ends were cut back, 1 base at V and 4 bases at J, with 6 bases in the middle. CDR1 is SGHTA and CDR2 is FQGTGA in the germline V gene. There are 13 residues in the CDR3. In DNA form, the CDR3 reads TGTGCCAGCAGCTTAAGACGGGCAGATACGCAGTATTTT. It is translated as CASSLRRADTQYF. Full variable domain (remainder filled in from reference TRBV7-3 and TRBJ2-3): GAGVSQTPSNKVTEKGKYVELRCDPISGHTALYWYRQSLGQGPEFLIYFQGTGAADDSGLPNDRFFAVRPEGSVSTLKIQRTERGDSAVYLCASSLRRADTQYFGPGTRLTVL.

The chain links TRBV27 to TRBJ2-3; D remains unclear. The CDR3 is 14 residues long. The germline V gene encodes CDR1 MNHEY and CDR2 SMNVEV (reference sequence). Trimming removed 4 bases from V and 4 bases from J, with 12 bases in between. CDR3 amino acids: CASSSRYRADTQYF. The CDR3 DNA sequence: TGTGCCAGCAGTTCCCGTTATAGAGCAGATACGCAGTATTTT.

V usage is TRBV28 and J usage is TRBJ2-6, with D hard to call. The CDR3 extends over 19 amino acids. Trimming removed 7 bases at V and 1 base at J, with 23 bases between. Germline values: CDR1 MDHEN, CDR2 SYDVKM. CDR3 in DNA: TGTGCCAGCACTCCCAAGGGCGCTACTCTCGGGTCTGGGGCCAACGTCCTGACTTTC. Translating it yields CASTPKGATLGSGANVLTF.

This clonotype was observed a few times. V is TRBV28 and J is TRBJ2-4; D is undetermined. This CDR3 has 14 amino acids. Trimming left V 3 bases short and J 7 bases short, with 13 bases between. Looked up from germline, CDR1 is MDHEN and CDR2 is SYDVKM. The CDR3 nucleotides read TGTGCCAGCAGTTTTAGTGGCAGAAACAACATTCAGTACTTC. The encoded protein is CASSFSGRNNIQYF.

The chain has TRBV6-2 or TRBV6-3 and TRBJ2-1, with 14 positions matching TRBD2. The trim removed 3 bases at V and 5 bases at J, leaving 6 bases unmatched. Germline assignment: CDR1 MNHEY and CDR2 SVGEGT. The CDR3 is made up of 17 amino acids. The CDR3 region has the DNA TGTGCCAGCAGTTATCCGACTAGCGGGAGGGCGGACAATGAGCAGTTCTTC. Translation: CASSYPTSGRADNEQFF.

The rearrangement uses TRBV10-2 and TRBJ1-2, with D uncertain. Germline assignment: CDR1 WSHSY and CDR2 SAAADI. The CDR3 has 15 amino acids. Trimming shortened V by 2 bases and J by 7 bases, and 17 bases separated the two germline ends. The CDR3 DNA reads TGCGCCAGCAGTGAGCTGAACCCCACGGCGAGTGGCTACACCTTC. This codes for CASSELNPTASGYTF.